This T cell receptor (beta chain) was sequenced during a study of blood T cell repertoires in COVID-19 (dated by TCRdb to about 2020). In terms of the full investigation: The collaborator samples originated in the United States, Italy and Spain and spanned the acute and convalescent phases of COVID-19. The material from the prospective study consisted of cDNA or gDNA derived from T cells, B-cell-depleted T cells, or PBMCs. Deeply sampled blood TCRbeta repertoires from subjects exposed to, actively infected with, or recovered from COVID-19 were included in the dataset. The repertoires were released in a freely available public database meant as a resource for research on the immune response to SARS-CoV-2. Samples came from the ongoing ImmuneRACE study (first 160 participants) plus 1,254 subjects from 6 global collaborators. The sample metadata nearly always contained a de-identified subject ID, COVID-19 status, age in years and sex. HLA class I and class II types, where available, came from metadata supplied by the sample provider rather than from assay-based typing. Results the study describes overall, beyond this receptor: Clinical and demographic metadata were provided uncurated, with the amount varying by source and participant.

Each collaborating institution followed its own protocols to collect whole blood in K2EDTA tubes. Collaborator samples were shipped for TCRbeta analysis as frozen whole blood, isolated PBMCs, or DNA extracted from either sample type. With regard to this clone: Which antigen it targets is not known. No much larger clonotype is one base removed from it; base qualities were not supplied.

The immunoSEQ Assay, a bias-controlled multiplex PCR, was used to amplify TCRbeta CDR3 regions from genomic DNA. The source study handled its data this way. The number of nucleated cells in each sample was estimated from the amplification of reference gene primers within the assay. To quantify the absolute abundance of each unique TCRbeta CDR3 rearrangement, sequence reads were collapsed and filtered. Productive Simpson clonality was computed per sample as the square root of Simpson's diversity index over productive rearrangements. Held by TCRdb, this immuneACCESS table contains in-frame sequences only and omits some clones. Under half of the omission traces to an unresolved V gene where checked; the cause of the rest is unknown. The D gene and trimming were derived from the DNA, and the V and J assignments and clone size from that table. The sample table contains 60,000 to 70,000 clones; only one count was recorded for about 84% of them. Of the sample, under 50% falls within the top ten clones.

Trimming removed 5 bases from V and 0 bases from J, leaving 11 bases between the germline ends. Taken from the germline V gene, the CDR1 and CDR2 loops are SGHRS and YFSETQ. Spanning cysteine to phenylalanine, the CDR3 consists of 14 amino acids. Kept here is only the CDR3 DNA, which spans 42 bases and is read in frame from base 1. The sequencing sample was made of peripheral blood. The sequence derives from a human donor in a cohort sampled during active COVID-19. The chain is assembled from TRBV5-1 and TRBJ1-1; the D gene cannot be resolved reliably. The DNA sequence follows: TGCGCCAGCAGAGGAGGAATCGTGAACACTGAAGCTTTCTTT. Its amino acids are CASRGGIVNTEAFF.